Each of the 27 T cell receptor beta chains below was sequenced from the same sample in a study of T-cell reconstitution after alpha-beta-depleted transplantation in children. TCRbeta library preparation incorporated unique molecular identifiers. One entry per CDR3 protein, called by TCRdb with MiXCR from the PCR reads. The profile shows around 100,000 distinct CDR3 sequences, around a tenth of them singletons. The sequencing used PBMCs, collected before TCRalphabeta/CD19-depleted stem cell transplant. These receptor sequences come from a boy aged 2 to 9 with acute lymphoblastic leukemia, due to receive a stem cell transplant.

The rearrangement links TRBV28 to TRBJ1-5; D is possibly TRBD1 (5 bases). CDR1 is MDHEN and CDR2 is SYDVKM in the germline V gene. V lost 6 bases, J lost 0 bases, and 15 bases lay in between. The CDR3 runs to 16 residues. The CDR3 DNA reads TGTGCCAGCAGCCGACGCCCGGGGCATAGCAATCAGCCCCAGCATTTT. Residues: CASSRRPGHSNQPQHF. The full variable domain, with the rest looked up from reference TRBV28 and TRBJ1-5, is DVKVTQSSRYLVKRTGEKVFLECVQDMDHENMFWYRQDPGLGLRLIYFSYDVKMKEKGDIPEGYSVSREKKERFSLILESASTNQTSMYLCASSRRPGHSNQPQHFGDGTRLSIL.

This clonotype came up many times. This chain connects TRBV20-1 to TRBJ2-1, with D possibly TRBD1 on 6 matching bases. CDR3 length: 18 residues. The germline V gene has CDR1 DFQATT and CDR2 SNEGSKA (reference sequence). V was trimmed by 0 bases and J by 6 bases, leaving 24 bases between them. The CDR3 DNA is TGCAGTGCTAGAGACCTTTACTCACGGACAGCTCAGTTCAATGAGCAGTTCTTC. Translating it yields CSARDLYSRTAQFNEQFF.

This clonotype was found many times. J is TRBJ2-2 and V is TRBV6-1; the D is unclear. Germline CDR1 MNHNS, CDR2 SASEGT. The germline V and J ends were trimmed by 4 bases and 5 bases, with 8 bases remaining between them. This CDR3 region has 13 residues. The DNA for the CDR3 is TGTGCCAGCAGTGCCTCTGCAACCGGGGAGCTGTTTTTT. Protein: CASSASATGELFF.

The V gene is TRBV7-9, the J gene TRBJ2-7; D is unclear. Looked up from germline, CDR1 is SEHNR and CDR2 is FQNEAQ (reference sequence). The CDR3 is 15 amino acids. The V end lost 5 bases, the J end lost 1 base, and 15 bases lay between the germline ends. This chain's CDR3 is CASSPRHGPSYEQYF. The CDR3 nucleotides are TGTGCCAGCAGCCCCCGGCATGGCCCTTCCTACGAGCAGTACTTC.

This clonotype was counted between two and nine times. This chain links TRBV20-1 with TRBJ1-2; D uncertain. V gave up 1 base and J gave up 4 bases, with 4 bases separating them. The CDR3 runs 11 residues. The germline V gene encodes CDR1 DFQATT and CDR2 SNEGSKA (reference sequence). CDR3 DNA: TGCAGTGCTAGAGTGGGCTATGGCTACACCTTC. This gives the protein CSARVGYGYTF.

At least ten counts were recorded for this clonotype. J is TRBJ1-3 and V is TRBV6-1; perhaps TRBD1 as D (5 bases). This CDR3 has 16 residues. Germline CDR1 and CDR2: MNHNS and SASEGT. Trimming took 5 bases from V and 4 from J, leaving 18 bases between them. CDR3 nucleotide sequence: TGTGCCAGCAGTCAAATGGGACGCCCTGCCGGAAACACCATATATTTT. Amino acids: CASSQMGRPAGNTIYF.

This clonotype came up once. V usage is TRBV5-1 and J usage is TRBJ1-1, with TRBD1 matching 8 bases. The V segment lost 4 bases and the J segment 7 bases; nucleotides outside the gene matches: 12. Per germline, CDR1 SGHRS and CDR2 YFSETQ. This CDR3 is 15 amino acids long. The CDR3 DNA reads as TGCGCCAGCAGCAGAGGACAGGGAAAATGGTGTGAAGCTTTCTTT. This codes for CASSRGQGKWCEAFF.

This clonotype was seen at least ten times. The chain uses TRBV25-1 and TRBJ2-1, with D unclear. Trimming removed 10 bases at V and 4 bases at J, with 17 bases between. The germline gives CDR1 MGHDK, CDR2 SYGVNS. This CDR3 is 14 amino acids long. For the CDR3, the DNA is TGTGCCACGACGTTCGGCGGCATTTACAATGAGCAGTTCTTC. The encoded protein is CATTFGGIYNEQFF.

In its sample, this clonotype was seen a few times. The chain joins TRBV29-1 to TRBJ2-2; TRBD2 agrees at 7 bases. The length of the CDR3 is 14 residues. J was trimmed by 5 bases and V by 3 bases; bases with no gene match: 6. Germline V gene lookup returns CDR1 SQVTM and CDR2 ANQGSEA. CDR3: CSVDGGGKTGELFF. As DNA, the CDR3 is TGCAGCGTTGACGGGGGAGGGAAAACCGGGGAGCTGTTTTTT.

V is TRBV27 and J is TRBJ2-7; D possibly corresponds to TRBD2 (6 bases). Deletions cut 8 bases from V and 0 bases from J, with 11 bases between. Germline loops: CDR1 MNHEY, CDR2 SMNVEV (reference sequence). This CDR3 has 13 amino acids. The CDR3 loop is CASRTTSSYEQYF. The CDR3, as DNA: TGTGCCAGCCGGACGACTAGCTCCTACGAGCAGTACTTC.

The CDR3 sequence: CASSALGGMAEAFF. The CDR3 bases are TGTGCCAGCAGTGCCCTCGGGGGTATGGCTGAAGCTTTCTTT. This chain connects TRBV2 to TRBJ1-1; a possible D gene is TRBD1 (5 bases). The CDR3 sequence is 14 residues long. The ends were cut back, 4 bases at V and 6 bases at J, with 15 bases in the middle. Germline V gives CDR1 SNHLY, CDR2 FYNNEI.

This clonotype has just a few counts. The chain has TRBV20-1 and TRBJ1-1; D is unresolved. The CDR3 is made up of 14 amino acids. Trimming took off 0 bases at V and 1 base at J, with 9 bases between the two ends. Germline V lookup: CDR1 DFQATT, CDR2 SNEGSKA (reference sequence). This CDR3 reads CSARDTRWNTEAFF. DNA of the CDR3: TGCAGTGCTAGAGATACCCGATGGAACACTGAAGCTTTCTTT.

This clonotype has just a few counts. This rearrangement joins TRBV10-3 to TRBJ2-1, with TRBD2 matching over 9 bases. With 4 bases clipped from V and 5 bases from J, the junction kept 6 bases outside the gene matches. The V gene's germline CDR1 is ENHRY and CDR2 SYGVKD. The CDR3 consists of 15 residues. The CDR3 bases are TGTGCCATCAGTGGGTTGGGACTAGCAGACAATGAGCAGTTCTTC. Protein sequence: CAISGLGLADNEQFF.

A few counts support this clonotype. The J gene is TRBJ1-5, the V gene TRBV12-3 or TRBV12-4; the D is unclear. V was trimmed by 5 bases and J by 4 bases, leaving 21 bases between them. CDR3 length: 17 residues. The CDR3 DNA reads TGTGCCAGCAGTGTATCCCTACGAAGCCAACCGAATCAGCCCCAGCATTTT. Encoded protein: CASSVSLRSQPNQPQHF.

The V gene is TRBV10-3, the J gene TRBJ2-7; TRBD2 matches at 11 bases. J lost 4 bases, V lost 6 bases, and 2 bases had no gene match. Germline-derived CDR1 and CDR2 are ENHRY and SYGVKD. This CDR3 is built from 13 residues. The CDR3 coding sequence is TGTGCCATCAGAACTAGCGGGAGTTACGAGCAGTACTTC. Residues: CAIRTSGSYEQYF.

This clonotype was observed at least ten times. V is TRBV20-1 and J is TRBJ2-7; D call uncertain. The CDR3 extends over 19 amino acids. Germline V gene lookup returns CDR1 DFQATT and CDR2 SNEGSKA (reference sequence). The CDR3 DNA follows: TGCAGCCTTGGAACCGGTGCCCCTCACCCCACACACTTCTCCTACGAGCAGTACTTC. Translation: CSLGTGAPHPTHFSYEQYF.

This clonotype showed up just a few times. V is TRBV10-2 and J is TRBJ2-4; 10 bases align to TRBD2. With 2 bases clipped from V and 0 bases from J, the junction kept 1 base outside the gene matches. Germline lookup yields CDR1 WSHSY and CDR2 SAAADI. CDR3 length: 16 residues. The CDR3 loop is CASSEGLAVAKNIQYF. In DNA form, the CDR3 reads TGCGCCAGCAGTGAGGGACTAGCGGTAGCCAAAAACATTCAGTACTTC.

This clonotype was counted ten times or more. The J gene is TRBJ2-1, the V gene TRBV20-1, with 7 nucleotides matching TRBD2. This CDR3 has 14 amino acids. V lost 4 bases to trimming and J lost 4 bases; unmatched junction nucleotides: 7. CDR1 DFQATT and CDR2 SNEGSKA come from the germline V gene (reference sequence). CDR3 in DNA: TGCAGTGCTATCCGGGACTACCCTTACAATGAGCAGTTCTTC. It is translated as CSAIRDYPYNEQFF.

The chain is built from TRBV12-3 or TRBV12-4 and TRBJ1-2, with a weak D call TRBD1 (5 bases). The CDR3 contains 15 residues. V lost 3 bases to trimming and J lost 5 bases, with 16 bases between them. In DNA, the CDR3 is TGTGCCAGCAGTTTTCAGGGTGGAGGGGTTTATGGCTACACCTTC. It yields the protein CASSFQGGGVYGYTF.

This clonotype was detected many times. The J gene is TRBJ2-3, the V gene TRBV5-1, with 12 bases lining up with TRBD2. Germline V gene data show CDR1 as SGHRS and CDR2 as YFSETQ. The CDR3 is 16 amino acids. The V and J ends lost 4 bases and 5 bases, in that order; junction bases with no gene match: 8. The CDR3 is CASSRGTGLAGDTQYF. The CDR3 DNA reads TGCGCCAGCAGCCGAGGGACGGGACTAGCGGGAGATACGCAGTATTTT.

This clonotype was observed a few times. The V and J genes are TRBV20-1 and TRBJ1-2; TRBD1 matches at 7 bases. Per germline, CDR1 DFQATT and CDR2 SNEGSKA (reference sequence). Trimming removed 3 bases from V and 1 base from J; junction bases left unmatched: 2. This CDR3 contains 13 residues. In DNA form, the CDR3 reads TGCAGTGCTAGGGGACAGAGTAACTATGGCTACACCTTC. Translation gives CSARGQSNYGYTF.

The gene calls are TRBV7-8 and TRBJ2-5; 12 nucleotides agree with TRBD2. CDR1 and CDR2 from the germline V gene are SGHVS and FQNEAQ. V trimming: 5 bases; J trimming: 1 base; junction bases outside the gene matches: 8. The CDR3 spans 17 residues. This CDR3 reads CASSRPSGRARQETQYF. DNA for the CDR3: TGTGCCAGCAGCCGCCCTAGCGGGAGGGCCCGCCAAGAGACCCAGTACTTC. The full variable domain, its missing parts supplied by reference TRBV7-8 and TRBJ2-5, is GAGVSQSPRYKVAKRGQDVALRCDPISGHVSLFWYQQALGQGPEFLTYFQNEAQLDKSGLPSDRFFAERPEGSVSTLKIQRTQQEDSAVYLCASSRPSGRARQETQYFGPGTRLLVL.

This chain joins TRBV29-1 and TRBJ2-1; 9 nucleotides match TRBD2. With 6 bases clipped from V and 5 bases from J, the junction kept 11 bases outside the gene matches. Germline V lookup: CDR1 SQVTM, CDR2 ANQGSEA. The CDR3 spans 15 residues. CDR3 bases: TGCAGCGTCCCTGGGAGGCTAGCGGGAAACAATGAGCAGTTCTTC. As protein: CSVPGRLAGNNEQFF.

This clonotype was counted at least ten times. The J gene is TRBJ2-7, the V gene TRBV7-9; a possible D gene is TRBD2 (6 bases). Germline CDR1 is SEHNR and CDR2 is FQNEAQ (reference sequence). Trimming removed 1 base at V and 3 bases at J, with 13 bases between. The CDR3 runs 15 residues. This CDR3 is CASSLVGTGSYEQYF. The CDR3 DNA reads TGTGCCAGCAGCTTAGTAGGGACTGGGAGCTACGAGCAGTACTTC.

This clonotype was counted ten times or more. The chain couples TRBV6-5 to TRBJ2-1; D remains ambiguous. Germline V CDR1 and CDR2: MNHEY, SVGAGI. CDR3 size: 15 residues. V dropped 2 bases and J dropped 12 bases, with 20 bases sitting between them. Here the CDR3 DNA reads TGTGCCAGCAGTTACGATAAGGGTCAGGTTGTGGGGCAGTTCTTC. Its translation is CASSYDKGQVVGQFF.

This clonotype has ten or more counts. The chain uses TRBV10-3 and TRBJ1-3; no clear D. CDR3 size: 13 residues. V lost 6 bases to trimming and J lost 0 bases, with 6 bases between them. The germline CDR1 and CDR2 sequences are ENHRY and SYGVKD. The CDR3 here is CAIRESSGNTIYF. CDR3 bases: TGTGCCATCAGGGAGAGCTCTGGAAACACCATATATTTT.

This clonotype was observed a few times. V gene TRBV20-1 combines with J gene TRBJ2-1, with D perhaps matching TRBD1 (6 bases). Germline-derived CDR1 and CDR2 are DFQATT and SNEGSKA (reference sequence). The CDR3 totals 13 residues. This CDR3 reads CTLGRQGNNEQFF. Here the CDR3 DNA reads TGCACCCTGGGGCGGCAGGGGAACAATGAGCAGTTCTTC.